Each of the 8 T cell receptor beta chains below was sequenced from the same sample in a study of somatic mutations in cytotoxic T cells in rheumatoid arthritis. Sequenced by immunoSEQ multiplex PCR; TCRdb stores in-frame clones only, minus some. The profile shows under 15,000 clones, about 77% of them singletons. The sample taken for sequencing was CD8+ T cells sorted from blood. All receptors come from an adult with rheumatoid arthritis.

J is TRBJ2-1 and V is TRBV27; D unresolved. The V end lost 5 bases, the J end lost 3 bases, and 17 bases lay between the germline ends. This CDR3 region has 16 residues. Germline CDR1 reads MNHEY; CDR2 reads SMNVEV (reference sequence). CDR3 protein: CASSVPGGGVYNEQFF. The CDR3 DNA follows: TGTGCCAGCAGTGTCCCTGGCGGTGGGGTCTACAATGAGCAGTTCTTC.

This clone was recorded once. The CDR3 spells CASSLGHSTATGELFF. The CDR3 DNA is TGCGCCAGCAGCTTAGGACACTCAACAGCCACCGGGGAGCTGTTTTTT. The rearrangement joins TRBV4-1 to TRBJ2-2, with TRBD1 as a possible D gene (5 bases). V dropped 5 bases and J dropped 4 bases, with 17 bases sitting between them. The CDR3 spans 16 residues. CDR1 MGHRA and CDR2 YSYEKL come from the germline V gene.

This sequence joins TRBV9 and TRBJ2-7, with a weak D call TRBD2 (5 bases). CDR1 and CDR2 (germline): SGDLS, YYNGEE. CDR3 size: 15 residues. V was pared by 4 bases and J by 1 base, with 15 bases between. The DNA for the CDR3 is TGTGCCAGCAGCCCCGCGGGTAGCTATTCCTACGAGCAGTACTTC. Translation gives CASSPAGSYSYEQYF.

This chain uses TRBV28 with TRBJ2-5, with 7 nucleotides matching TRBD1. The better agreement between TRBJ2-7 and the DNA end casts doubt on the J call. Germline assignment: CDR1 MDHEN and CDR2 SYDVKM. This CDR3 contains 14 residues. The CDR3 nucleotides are TGTGCCAGCAGCATCAGGGGGACCTACTACGAGCAGTACTTC. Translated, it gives CASSIRGTYYEQYF.

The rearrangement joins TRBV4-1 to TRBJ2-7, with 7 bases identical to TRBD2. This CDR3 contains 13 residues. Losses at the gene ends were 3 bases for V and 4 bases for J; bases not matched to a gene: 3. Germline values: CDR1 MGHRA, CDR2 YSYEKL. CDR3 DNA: TGCGCCAGCAGCCAGAGCGGGGCATACGAGCAGTACTTC. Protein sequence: CASSQSGAYEQYF.

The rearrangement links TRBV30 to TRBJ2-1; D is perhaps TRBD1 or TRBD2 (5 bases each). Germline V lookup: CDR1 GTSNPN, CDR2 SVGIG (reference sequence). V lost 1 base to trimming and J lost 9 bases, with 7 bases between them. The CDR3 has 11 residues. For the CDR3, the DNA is TGTGCCTGGAGTGGGGGGATTGAGCAGTTCTTC. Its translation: CAWSGGIEQFF.

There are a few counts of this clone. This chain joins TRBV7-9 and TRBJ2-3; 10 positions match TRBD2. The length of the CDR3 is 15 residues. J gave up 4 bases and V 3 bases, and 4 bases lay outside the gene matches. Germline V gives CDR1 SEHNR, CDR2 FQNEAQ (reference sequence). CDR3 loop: CASSFRAGGADTQYF. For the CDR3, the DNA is TGTGCCAGCAGCTTCAGAGCGGGAGGGGCAGATACGCAGTATTTT.

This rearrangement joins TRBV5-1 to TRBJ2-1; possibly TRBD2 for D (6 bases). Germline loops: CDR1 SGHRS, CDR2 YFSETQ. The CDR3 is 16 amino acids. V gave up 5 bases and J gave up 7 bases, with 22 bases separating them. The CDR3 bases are TGCGCCAGCAGATTGACCCTCGACGGGAGTCTAAATGAGCAGTTCTTC. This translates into CASRLTLDGSLNEQFF.